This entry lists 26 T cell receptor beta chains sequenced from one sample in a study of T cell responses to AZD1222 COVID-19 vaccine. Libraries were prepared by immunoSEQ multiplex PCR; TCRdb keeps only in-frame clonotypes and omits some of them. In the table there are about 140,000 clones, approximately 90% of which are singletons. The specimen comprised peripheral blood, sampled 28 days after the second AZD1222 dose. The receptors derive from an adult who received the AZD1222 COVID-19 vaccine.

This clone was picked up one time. The CDR3 region has the DNA TGTGCCAGCAGCTCAAGAGCGTTGGGCCAAGAGACCCAGTACTTC. Amino acids: CASSSRALGQETQYF. The chain combines TRBV7-9 with TRBJ2-5; unclear D gene. CDR3 length: 15 residues. Germline values: CDR1 SEHNR, CDR2 FQNEAQ (reference sequence). V gave up 4 bases and J gave up 1 base, with 13 bases separating them.

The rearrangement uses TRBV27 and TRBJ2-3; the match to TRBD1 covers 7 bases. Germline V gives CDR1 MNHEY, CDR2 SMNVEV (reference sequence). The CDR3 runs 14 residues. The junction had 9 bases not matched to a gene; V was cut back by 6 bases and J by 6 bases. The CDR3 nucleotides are TGTGCCAGCAGCAACAGGGGATTGTCGGATACGCAGTATTTT. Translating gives CASSNRGLSDTQYF.

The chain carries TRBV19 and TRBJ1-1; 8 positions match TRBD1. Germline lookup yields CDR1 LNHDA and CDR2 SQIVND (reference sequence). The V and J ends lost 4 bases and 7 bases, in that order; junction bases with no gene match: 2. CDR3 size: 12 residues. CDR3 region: CASSRTGFEAFF. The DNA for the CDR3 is TGTGCCAGTAGTAGGACAGGGTTTGAAGCTTTCTTT.

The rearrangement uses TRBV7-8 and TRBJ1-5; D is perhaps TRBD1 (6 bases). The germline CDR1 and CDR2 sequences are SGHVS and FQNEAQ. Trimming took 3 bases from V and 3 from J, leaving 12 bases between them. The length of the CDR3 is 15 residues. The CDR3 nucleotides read TGTGCCAGCAGCTTGCTCGGACAGCTCAATCAGCCCCAGCATTTT. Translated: CASSLLGQLNQPQHF.

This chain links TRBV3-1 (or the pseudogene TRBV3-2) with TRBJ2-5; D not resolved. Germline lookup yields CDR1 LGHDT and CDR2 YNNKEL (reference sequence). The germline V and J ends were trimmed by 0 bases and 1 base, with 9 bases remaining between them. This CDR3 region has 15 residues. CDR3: CASSQDSWAQETQYF. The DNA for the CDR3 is TGTGCCAGCAGCCAAGACAGCTGGGCCCAAGAGACCCAGTACTTC.

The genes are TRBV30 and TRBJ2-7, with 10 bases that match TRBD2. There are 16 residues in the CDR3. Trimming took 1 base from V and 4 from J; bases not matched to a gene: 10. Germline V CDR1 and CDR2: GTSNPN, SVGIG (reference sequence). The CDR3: CAWSAAYLAGVYEQYF. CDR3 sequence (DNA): TGTGCCTGGAGTGCCGCCTATCTAGCGGGAGTGTACGAGCAGTACTTC.

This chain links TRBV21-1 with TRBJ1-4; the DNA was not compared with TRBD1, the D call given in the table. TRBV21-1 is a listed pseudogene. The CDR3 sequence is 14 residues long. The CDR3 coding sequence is TGTGCCAGCAGCAAATCAAACAGGGAAGGTTCTCTGTTTTTT. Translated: CASSKSNREGSLFF.

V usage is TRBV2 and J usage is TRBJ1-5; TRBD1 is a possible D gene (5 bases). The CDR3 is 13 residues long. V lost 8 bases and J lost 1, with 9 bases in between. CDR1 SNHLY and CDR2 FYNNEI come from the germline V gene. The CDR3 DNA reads TGTGCCAGCTGTGGGGGGAGCAATCAGCCCCAGCATTTT. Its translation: CASCGGSNQPQHF.

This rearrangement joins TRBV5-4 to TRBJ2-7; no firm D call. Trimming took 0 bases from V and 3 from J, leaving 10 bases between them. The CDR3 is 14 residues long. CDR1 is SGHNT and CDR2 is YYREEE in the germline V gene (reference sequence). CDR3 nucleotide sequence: TGTGCCAGCAGCTTGGCTGTGGGCAGCTACGAGCAGTACTTC. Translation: CASSLAVGSYEQYF.

CDR3 sequence: CASSEVQADTEAFF. CDR3 DNA: TGTGCCAGCAGTGAAGTACAAGCGGACACTGAAGCTTTCTTT. The chain joins TRBV6-1 to TRBJ1-1; D gene uncertain. The CDR3 consists of 14 residues. V gave up 1 base and J gave up 3 bases, with 9 bases separating them. CDR1 is MNHNS, CDR2 SASEGT, per germline.

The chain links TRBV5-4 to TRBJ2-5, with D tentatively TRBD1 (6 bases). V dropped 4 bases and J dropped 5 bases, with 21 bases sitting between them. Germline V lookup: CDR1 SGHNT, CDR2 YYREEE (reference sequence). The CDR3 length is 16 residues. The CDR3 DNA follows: TGTGCCAGCAGCGATACCGGGACACCAGAAAGGGAGACCCAGTACTTC. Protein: CASSDTGTPERETQYF.

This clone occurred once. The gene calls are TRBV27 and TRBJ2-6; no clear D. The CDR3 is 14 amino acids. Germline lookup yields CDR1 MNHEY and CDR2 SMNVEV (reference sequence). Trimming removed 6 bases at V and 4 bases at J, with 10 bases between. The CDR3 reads CASRAVAGANVLTF. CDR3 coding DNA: TGTGCCAGCAGGGCGGTAGCAGGGGCCAACGTCCTGACTTTC.

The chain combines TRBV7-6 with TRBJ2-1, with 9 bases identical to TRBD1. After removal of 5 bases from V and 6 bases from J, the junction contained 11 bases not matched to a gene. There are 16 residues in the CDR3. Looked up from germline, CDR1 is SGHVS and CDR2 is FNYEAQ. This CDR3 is CASSPARDRVSNEQFF. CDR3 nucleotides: TGTGCCAGCAGCCCCGCCCGGGACAGGGTGTCCAATGAGCAGTTCTTC.

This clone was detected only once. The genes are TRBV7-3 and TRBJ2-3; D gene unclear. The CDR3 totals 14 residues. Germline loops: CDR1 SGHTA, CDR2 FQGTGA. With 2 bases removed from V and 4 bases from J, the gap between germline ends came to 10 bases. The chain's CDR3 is CASSLGPKADTQYF. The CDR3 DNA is TGTGCCAGCAGCTTAGGACCCAAGGCAGATACGCAGTATTTT.

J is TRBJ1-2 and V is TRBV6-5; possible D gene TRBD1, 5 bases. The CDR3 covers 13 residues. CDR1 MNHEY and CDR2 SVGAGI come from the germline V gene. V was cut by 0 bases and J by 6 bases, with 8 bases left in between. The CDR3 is CASSYSNRHGYTF. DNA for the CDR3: TGTGCCAGCAGTTACTCGAACAGGCATGGCTACACCTTC.

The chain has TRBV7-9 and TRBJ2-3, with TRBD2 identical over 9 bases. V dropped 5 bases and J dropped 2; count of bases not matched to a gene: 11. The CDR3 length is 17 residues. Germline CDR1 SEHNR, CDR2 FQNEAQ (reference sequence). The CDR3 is CASSPFSGGPFTDTQYF. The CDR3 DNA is TGTGCCAGCAGCCCCTTTAGCGGGGGTCCATTCACAGATACGCAGTATTTT.

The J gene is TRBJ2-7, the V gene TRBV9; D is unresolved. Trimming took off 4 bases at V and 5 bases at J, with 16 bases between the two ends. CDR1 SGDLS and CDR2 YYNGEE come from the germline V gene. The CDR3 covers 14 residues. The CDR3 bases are TGTGCCAGCAGCACCCTCACATCTGGGAACGAGCAGTACTTC. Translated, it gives CASSTLTSGNEQYF. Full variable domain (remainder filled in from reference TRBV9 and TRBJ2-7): DSGVTQTPKHLITATGQRVTLRCSPRSGDLSVYWYQQSLDQGLQFLIQYYNGEERAKGNILERFSAQQFPDLHSELNLSSLELGDSALYFCASSTLTSGNEQYFGPGTRLTVT.

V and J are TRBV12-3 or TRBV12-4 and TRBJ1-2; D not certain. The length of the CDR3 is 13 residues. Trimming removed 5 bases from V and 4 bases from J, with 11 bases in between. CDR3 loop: CASSVRDTYGYTF. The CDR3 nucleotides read TGTGCCAGCAGTGTGAGGGATACCTATGGCTACACCTTC.

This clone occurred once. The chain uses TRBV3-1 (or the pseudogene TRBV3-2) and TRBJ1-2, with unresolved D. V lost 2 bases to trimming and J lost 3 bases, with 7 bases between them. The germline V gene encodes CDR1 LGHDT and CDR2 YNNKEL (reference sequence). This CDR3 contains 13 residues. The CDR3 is CASSQRDDYGYTF. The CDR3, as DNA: TGTGCCAGCAGCCAAAGGGATGACTATGGCTACACCTTC.

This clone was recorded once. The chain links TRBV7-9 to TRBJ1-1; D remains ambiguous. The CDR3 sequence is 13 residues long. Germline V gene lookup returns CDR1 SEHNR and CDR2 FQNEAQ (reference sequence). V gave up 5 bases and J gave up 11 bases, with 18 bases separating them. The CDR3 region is CASSLGAQPGAFF. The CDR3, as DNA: TGTGCCAGCAGCCTGGGAGCCCAACCTGGGGCTTTCTTT.

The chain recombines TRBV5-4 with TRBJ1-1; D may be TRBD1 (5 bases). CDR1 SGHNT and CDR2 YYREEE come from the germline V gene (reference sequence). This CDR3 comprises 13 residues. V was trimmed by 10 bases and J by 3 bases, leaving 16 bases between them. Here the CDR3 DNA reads TGTGCCGCCTCCCCGGGGGGGGACACTGAAGCTTTCTTT. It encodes CAASPGGDTEAFF.

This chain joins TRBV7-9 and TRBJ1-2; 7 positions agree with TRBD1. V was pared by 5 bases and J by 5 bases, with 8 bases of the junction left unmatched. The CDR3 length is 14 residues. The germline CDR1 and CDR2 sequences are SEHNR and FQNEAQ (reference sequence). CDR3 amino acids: CASSHTGTDYGYTF. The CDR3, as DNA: TGTGCCAGCAGCCATACCGGGACAGATTATGGCTACACCTTC.

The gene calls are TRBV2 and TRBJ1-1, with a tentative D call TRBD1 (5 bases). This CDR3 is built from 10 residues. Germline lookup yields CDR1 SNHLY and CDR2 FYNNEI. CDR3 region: CAQGNTEAFF. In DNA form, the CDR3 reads TGTGCTCAGGGTAACACTGAAGCTTTCTTT.

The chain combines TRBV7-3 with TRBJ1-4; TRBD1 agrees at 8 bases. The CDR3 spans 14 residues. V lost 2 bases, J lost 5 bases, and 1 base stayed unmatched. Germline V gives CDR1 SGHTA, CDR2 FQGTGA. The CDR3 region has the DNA TGTGCCAGCAGCTTAGGGACAGGAAATGAAAAACTGTTTTTT. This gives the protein CASSLGTGNEKLFF.

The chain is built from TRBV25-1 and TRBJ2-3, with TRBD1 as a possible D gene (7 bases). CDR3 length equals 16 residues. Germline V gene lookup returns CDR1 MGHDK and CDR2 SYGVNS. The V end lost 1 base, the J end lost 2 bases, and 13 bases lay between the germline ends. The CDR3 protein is CASSESGGTVTDTQYF. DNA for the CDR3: TGTGCCAGCAGTGAATCTGGCGGGACAGTCACAGATACGCAGTATTTT. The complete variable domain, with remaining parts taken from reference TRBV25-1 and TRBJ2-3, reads EADIYQTPRYLVIGTGKKITLECSQTMGHDKMYWYQQDPGMELHLIHYSYGVNSTEKGDLSSESTVSRIRTEHFPLTLESARPSHTSQYLCASSESGGTVTDTQYFGPGTRLTVL.

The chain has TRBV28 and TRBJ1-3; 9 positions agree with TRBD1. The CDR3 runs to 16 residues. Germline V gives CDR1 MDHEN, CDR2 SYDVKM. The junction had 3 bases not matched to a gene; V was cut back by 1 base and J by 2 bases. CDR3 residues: CASSLFRDRAGNTIYF. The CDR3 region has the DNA TGTGCCAGCAGTTTATTCCGGGACAGGGCTGGAAACACCATATATTTT.